The 15 T cell receptor beta chains listed next were all sequenced from one sample in a study of cytomegalovirus exposure and HLA in healthy donors. 60 Vbeta and 13 Jbeta primers were used in PCR. Libraries were prepared by immunoSEQ multiplex PCR; TCRdb keeps only in-frame clonotypes and omits some of them. The data contain roughly 110,000 clones, around 85% of them singletons. Material: PBMCs. The receptors stem from a man in his sixties in good health and CMV-seronegative.

This clone appeared once. The chain combines TRBV7-9 with TRBJ1-2; TRBD1 matches 9 bases. Germline CDR1 reads SEHNR; CDR2 reads FQNEAQ (reference sequence). The CDR3 loop spans 15 amino acids. V was clipped by 5 bases and J by 3 bases; unmatched bases: 7. The CDR3 is CASSPWDRADYGYTF. The CDR3 coding sequence is TGTGCCAGCAGCCCATGGGACAGGGCCGACTATGGCTACACCTTC.

This CDR3 is CASSPRTEEKLFF. Here the CDR3 DNA reads TGTGCCAGCTCGCCTCGGACAGAAGAAAAACTGTTTTTT. The chain is built from TRBV18 and TRBJ1-4; tentative D call: TRBD1 (6 bases). V lost 6 bases and J lost 8, with 13 bases in between. The CDR3 is 13 amino acids. CDR1 and CDR2 from the germline V gene are KGHSH and LQKENI.

This clone was seen a handful of times. The rearrangement joins TRBV30 to TRBJ2-1, with 8 nucleotides matching TRBD2. The CDR3 has 16 amino acids. J gave up 1 base and V 2 bases, and 7 bases lay outside the gene matches. Germline loops: CDR1 GTSNPN, CDR2 SVGIG (reference sequence). The CDR3 sequence: CAWSSARGGSYNEQFF. CDR3 DNA sequence: TGTGCCTGGAGTTCCGCCCGGGGGGGTTCCTACAATGAGCAGTTCTTC.

The chain uses TRBV6-6 and TRBJ2-7; a weak D match, TRBD1 (5 bases). Germline V gene sequence: CDR1 MNHNY, CDR2 SVGAGI (reference sequence). The CDR3 totals 14 residues. Trimming stripped 6 bases from V and 6 bases from J, with 18 bases between. CDR3 region: CASRPQGAKGEQYF. The CDR3 DNA reads as TGTGCCAGCAGACCGCAAGGGGCTAAGGGCGAGCAGTACTTC.

J is TRBJ2-7 and V is TRBV2; TRBD2 matches 10 bases. CDR3 length: 13 residues. V lost 4 bases and J lost 7; bases outside the gene matches: 4. The germline V gene has CDR1 SNHLY and CDR2 FYNNEI. CDR3 in DNA: TGTGCCAGCAGTGGAGGAGCGGGGGGGGAGCAGTACGTC. Translating gives CASSGGAGGEQYV.

The V call is TRBV2, the J call TRBJ1-4, with D possibly matching TRBD1 (6 bases). The ends were cut back, 4 bases at V and 7 bases at J, with 13 bases in the middle. This CDR3 contains 14 residues. Germline V gene lookup returns CDR1 SNHLY and CDR2 FYNNEI. The DNA of the CDR3 is TGTGCCAGCAGTGGACAGGTTGCTGTTGAAAAACTGTTTTTT. Protein: CASSGQVAVEKLFF.

The V call is TRBV7-9, the J call TRBJ1-3; tentatively, D is TRBD1 (5 bases). The CDR3 is 14 amino acids. V shed 4 bases and J shed 2 bases, with 9 bases lying between them. Germline loops: CDR1 SEHNR, CDR2 FQNEAQ (reference sequence). The CDR3 protein is CASSSGGAGNTIYF. Here the CDR3 DNA reads TGTGCCAGCAGCTCGGGAGGGGCTGGAAACACCATATATTTT.

The rearrangement joins TRBV6-6 to TRBJ2-1; D is possibly TRBD2 (5 bases). This CDR3 comprises 12 residues. Trimming took off 5 bases at V and 3 bases at J, with 5 bases between the two ends. The germline V gene has CDR1 MNHNY and CDR2 SVGAGI (reference sequence). The CDR3 is CASSTSYNEQFF. For the CDR3, the DNA is TGTGCCAGCAGTACTAGCTACAATGAGCAGTTCTTC.

The gene calls are TRBV5-1 and TRBJ1-6; D ambiguous. Trimming removed 0 bases at V and 9 bases at J, with 13 bases between. This CDR3 region has 15 residues. Germline V gives CDR1 SGHRS, CDR2 YFSETQ. CDR3 DNA sequence: TGCGCCAGCAGCTTGGATACCGTAAGAGGTTCACCCCTCCACTTT. It specifies CASSLDTVRGSPLHF. The full variable domain, rest sourced from reference TRBV5-1 and TRBJ1-6, is KAGVTQTPRYLIKTRGQQVTLSCSPISGHRSVSWYQQTPGQGLQFLFEYFSETQRNKGNFPGRFSGRQFSNSRSEMNVSTLELGDSALYLCASSLDTVRGSPLHFGNGTRLTVT.

Comments on this clone: Other DNA sequences within the sample encode an identical CDR3. The chain recombines TRBV27 with TRBJ1-5; no clear D. This CDR3 has 15 residues. V lost 2 bases to trimming and J lost 2 bases, with 10 bases between them. Looked up from germline, CDR1 is MNHEY and CDR2 is SMNVEV (reference sequence). CDR3 residues: CASSLLSSGNQPQHF. In DNA, the CDR3 is TGTGCCAGCAGTTTACTGTCCTCCGGCAATCAGCCCCAGCATTTT.

This clone showed up just once. The V call is TRBV7-8, the J call TRBJ1-1; 7 nucleotides match TRBD1. V was clipped by 0 bases and J by 4 bases; unmatched bases: 8. The CDR3 loop spans 16 amino acids. CDR1 is SGHVS and CDR2 is FQNEAQ in the germline V gene. CDR3 bases: TGTGCCAGCAGCTTAGCGCAGGGGGTGTTGGGCACTGAAGCTTTCTTT. It translates to CASSLAQGVLGTEAFF.

The chain links TRBV19 to TRBJ1-2; no definite D call. The germline gives CDR1 LNHDA, CDR2 SQIVND (reference sequence). Trimming shortened V by 5 bases and J by 7 bases, and 20 bases separated the two germline ends. This CDR3 region has 15 residues. The CDR3: CASSLRTGGISGYTF. CDR3 bases: TGTGCCAGTAGTCTCCGGACCGGAGGGATATCTGGCTACACCTTC. Complete variable domain (other parts from reference TRBV19 and TRBJ1-2): DGGITQSPKYLFRKEGQNVTLSCEQNLNHDAMYWYRQDPGQGLRLIYYSQIVNDFQKGDIAEGYSVSREKKESFPLTVTSAQKNPTAFYLCASSLRTGGISGYTFGSGTRLTVV.

V is TRBV6-1 and J is TRBJ1-2; the D gene is possibly TRBD1 (6 bases). V lost 0 bases to trimming and J lost 6 bases, with 11 bases between them. This CDR3 is 14 amino acids long. Looked up from germline, CDR1 is MNHNS and CDR2 is SASEGT. The DNA for the CDR3 is TGTGCCAGCAGTGAAGCGGGCAGGGGAGATGGCTACACCTTC. Protein sequence: CASSEAGRGDGYTF.

In this sample, this clone turned up once. The V gene is TRBV19, the J gene TRBJ2-4; 8 bases agree with TRBD1. Trimming cost V 6 bases and J 2 bases; bases outside gene matches: 3. The CDR3 spans 14 residues. From germline, CDR1 is LNHDA and CDR2 SQIVND (reference sequence). The CDR3 loop reads CASRRTGTKNIQYF. In nucleotides, the CDR3 is TGTGCCAGTAGGCGGACAGGGACCAAAAACATTCAGTACTTC.

V and J are TRBV5-1 and TRBJ1-6; TRBD1 aligns across 8 bases. This CDR3 is 16 amino acids long. The germline CDR1 and CDR2 sequences are SGHRS and YFSETQ. V lost 0 bases to trimming and J lost 9 bases; unmatched junction nucleotides: 8. In nucleotides, the CDR3 is TGCGCCAGCAGCTTGGGTGGACAGGGTGTTGGTTCACCCCTCCACTTT. It codes for CASSLGGQGVGSPLHF.